Each of the 18 T cell receptor beta chains below was sequenced from the same sample in a study of early T cells in non-severe SARS-CoV-2 infection. One entry per CDR3 protein results from TCRdb running MiXCR on the 5' RACE reads. In the table there are approximately 90,000 distinct CDR3 sequences, around 16% of which are singletons. The sample in question was whole blood, obtained at baseline. Every receptor here comes from an adult who was a healthcare worker with PCR-confirmed SARS-CoV-2 infection or an uninfected control (not recorded which).

This clonotype was recorded at least ten times. The chain joins TRBV27 to TRBJ2-5, with D possibly being TRBD2 (6 bases). V was clipped by 4 bases and J by 3 bases, with 15 bases between them. The germline V gene has CDR1 MNHEY and CDR2 SMNVEV (reference sequence). The CDR3 runs 15 residues. The CDR3 coding sequence is TGTGCCAGCAGTTCCTGGACCGCGGGAAAAGAGACCCAGTACTTC. Residues: CASSSWTAGKETQYF.

This clonotype was recorded many times. The chain combines TRBV6-5 with TRBJ1-6; D is ambiguous. This CDR3 has 14 residues. V lost 2 bases to trimming and J lost 5 bases, with 7 bases between them. Germline V gene data show CDR1 as MNHEY and CDR2 as SVGAGI. The CDR3 reads CASSYRHDNSPLHF. The DNA of the CDR3 is TGTGCCAGCAGTTACCGCCACGATAATTCACCCCTCCACTTT.

The V and J genes are TRBV3-1 and TRBJ2-1; 14 nucleotides agree with TRBD2. The CDR3 totals 15 residues. V was clipped by 4 bases and J by 8 bases; unmatched bases: 4. Germline V lookup: CDR1 LGHDT, CDR2 YNNKEL (reference sequence). This CDR3 is CASSPGTSGSDEQFF. CDR3 bases: TGTGCCAGCAGCCCCGGGACTAGCGGGAGTGATGAGCAGTTCTTC.

This clonotype has ten or more counts. The chain is built from TRBV7-2 and TRBJ2-7; D gene ambiguous. Germline lookup yields CDR1 SGHTA and CDR2 FQGNSA. The CDR3 contains 11 residues. The V gene lost 4 bases and the J gene lost 7 bases, with 8 bases spanning the gap. Written as DNA, the CDR3 is TGTGCCAGCAGCTCCTCAATAGAGCAGTACTTC. Residues: CASSSSIEQYF.

This clonotype was counted at least ten times. This sequence joins TRBV20-1 and TRBJ2-1, with D unclear. Germline CDR1 is DFQATT and CDR2 is SNEGSKA (reference sequence). The CDR3 is 10 residues long. Deletions cut 6 bases from V and 8 bases from J, with 8 bases between. CDR3 nucleotide sequence: TGCAGTGCAGGTTTCTATGAGCAGTTCTTC. Translating gives CSAGFYEQFF.

The chain couples TRBV28 to TRBJ2-7; TRBD1 aligns across 7 bases. This CDR3 has 14 residues. Germline V CDR1 and CDR2: MDHEN, SYDVKM. Trimming cost V 6 bases and J 4 bases; bases outside gene matches: 9. The CDR3 sequence is CASSRQGFFYEQYF. CDR3 in DNA: TGTGCCAGCAGCCGACAGGGATTTTTTTACGAGCAGTACTTC.

This clonotype was observed at least ten times. This sequence joins TRBV2 and TRBJ2-5; D unresolved. Trimming pared 3 bases from V and 4 bases from J, leaving 6 bases between. This CDR3 has 12 amino acids. The germline CDR1 and CDR2 sequences are SNHLY and FYNNEI. The CDR3, as DNA: TGTGCCAGCAGTGAGGGTCGAGAGACCCAGTACTTC. Protein product: CASSEGRETQYF.

This clonotype turned up a few times. This chain connects TRBV27 to TRBJ1-6, with a weak D call TRBD1 (6 bases). The CDR3 has 15 amino acids. Trimming took off 3 bases at V and 4 bases at J, with 10 bases between the two ends. Germline CDR1 and CDR2: MNHEY and SMNVEV (reference sequence). The CDR3: CASSFQDRYNSPLHF. DNA for the CDR3: TGTGCCAGCAGTTTCCAGGACAGATATAATTCACCCCTCCACTTT.

The rearrangement joins TRBV6-1 to TRBJ1-6; D is ambiguous. The CDR3 extends over 13 amino acids. The germline V gene has CDR1 MNHNS and CDR2 SASEGT. V lost 7 bases, J lost 5 bases, and 9 bases lay in between. This CDR3 is CASTGVHNSPLHF. CDR3 nucleotides: TGTGCCAGCACCGGGGTCCATAATTCACCCCTCCACTTT.

This clonotype was seen many times. The chain has TRBV6-5 and TRBJ2-5; 10 bases align to TRBD2. Trimming removed 2 bases from V and 1 base from J; junction bases left unmatched: 10. The CDR3 extends over 18 amino acids. From germline, CDR1 is MNHEY and CDR2 SVGAGI. CDR3 in amino acids: CASSYTGLARGTQETQYF. In nucleotides, the CDR3 is TGTGCCAGCAGTTACACGGGACTAGCGAGGGGGACCCAAGAGACCCAGTACTTC.

The chain recombines TRBV28 with TRBJ2-3; unclear D gene. The V and J ends lost 5 bases and 3 bases respectively, with 24 bases between them. This CDR3 spans 18 amino acids. Germline values: CDR1 MDHEN, CDR2 SYDVKM. The CDR3 DNA is TGTGCCAGCAGTCCTCTGCACTTTTCAGACCGAGAAACAGATACGCAGTATTTT. This sequence encodes CASSPLHFSDRETDTQYF.

This clonotype came up a few times. The J gene is TRBJ1-2, the V gene TRBV3-1, with 7 bases that match TRBD1. Per germline, CDR1 LGHDT and CDR2 YNNKEL (reference sequence). The J segment lost 6 bases and the V segment lost 6 bases, leaving 7 bases of the junction unmatched. The CDR3 runs 13 residues. CDR3 nucleotides: TGTGCCAGCAGTTCGACAGGGTATGATGGCTACACCTTC. Translating it yields CASSSTGYDGYTF.

The chain couples TRBV27 to TRBJ1-2; no reliable D call. The CDR3 has 15 amino acids. Germline V CDR1 and CDR2: MNHEY, SMNVEV (reference sequence). Trimming removed 6 bases from V and 4 bases from J, with 18 bases in between. CDR3 sequence: CASRPTRRAPYGYTF. CDR3 DNA sequence: TGTGCCAGCAGACCCACGAGGAGGGCCCCCTATGGCTACACCTTC.

V gene TRBV12-3 or TRBV12-4 combines with J gene TRBJ1-2; D is uncertain. The CDR3 sequence is 12 residues long. V lost 3 bases to trimming and J lost 4 bases, with 6 bases between them. The CDR3 loop is CASSFGIYGYTF. The CDR3 nucleotides are TGTGCCAGCAGTTTCGGGATCTATGGCTACACCTTC.

DNA of the CDR3: TGCGCCAGCAGCTTGGAAACTTTAGCGGGAGGAATTCAAGAGACCCAGTACTTC. Amino acid sequence: CASSLETLAGGIQETQYF. V is TRBV5-1 and J is TRBJ2-5; 10 bases are shared with TRBD2. V shed 0 bases, J shed 2 bases, and the junction held 10 bases outside the gene matches. This CDR3 comprises 18 residues. The V gene's germline CDR1 is SGHRS and CDR2 YFSETQ.

This sequence joins TRBV4-1 and TRBJ1-5; D gene uncertain. There are 14 residues in the CDR3. V was cut by 1 base and J by 3 bases, with 7 bases left in between. The germline V gene encodes CDR1 MGHRA and CDR2 YSYEKL. The CDR3 is CASSQVALNQPQHF. The CDR3, as DNA: TGCGCCAGCAGCCAAGTGGCCCTCAATCAGCCCCAGCATTTT.

The V call is TRBV7-2, the J call TRBJ2-1; no clear D gene. The CDR3 length is 15 residues. Trimming removed 0 bases from V and 3 bases from J, with 9 bases in between. Germline V gives CDR1 SGHTA, CDR2 FQGNSA. The CDR3, as DNA: TGTGCCAGCAGCTTAGCGTTCCAGGTCTACAATGAGCAGTTCTTC. Its protein product is CASSLAFQVYNEQFF.

Turning to this clonotype: The CDR3 carries no conserved terminal phenylalanine or tryptophan, so it likely arises from a read error. This chain uses TRBV19 with TRBJ2-2; TRBD2 matches 10 bases. With V trimmed by 7 bases and J by 7 bases, 12 bases remained unmatched. This CDR3 has 16 residues. Germline assignment: CDR1 LNHDA and CDR2 SQIVND (reference sequence). The chain's CDR3 is CASNRLAGFMGGELFS. CDR3 DNA sequence: TGTGCCAGTAACCGACTAGCGGGTTTCATGGGCGGGGAGCTGTTTTCT.